A single sample is the source of the 27 T cell receptor beta chains below, sequenced in a study of blood T cell dynamics during melanoma immunotherapy. Libraries were prepared by immunoSEQ multiplex PCR; TCRdb keeps only in-frame clonotypes and omits some of them. The sample lists over 10,000 clones, roughly nine tenths occurring once. Time point denoted: pre-treatment baseline. Source: blood, taken from a patient treated with checkpoint blockade. The receptor set was obtained from a human donor with melanoma.

Only one count was recorded for this clone. The genes are TRBV7-7 and TRBJ2-5, with 11 bases matching TRBD2. This CDR3 is built from 14 residues. Germline trimming cut 3 bases from V and 5 bases from J; bases unmatched to any gene: 2. In germline, CDR1 is SSHAT, CDR2 FNYEAQ (reference sequence). CDR3 nucleotides: TGTGCCAGCAGCTTTAGCGGGAGGGGGGAGACCCAGTACTTC. It yields the protein CASSFSGRGETQYF. Variable domain in full (rest from reference TRBV7-7 and TRBJ2-5): GAGVSQSPRYKVTKRGQDVTLRCDPISSHATLYWYQQALGQGPEFLTYFNYEAQPDKSGLPSDRFSAERPEGSISTLTIQRTEQRDSAMYRCASSFSGRGETQYFGPGTRLLVL.

CDR3 region: CASRRTGADTEAFF. The CDR3 nucleotides are TGTGCCAGTAGGCGAACAGGGGCGGACACTGAAGCTTTCTTT. The chain uses TRBV19 and TRBJ1-1; 7 bases are shared with TRBD1. CDR3 size: 14 residues. From germline, CDR1 is LNHDA and CDR2 SQIVND (reference sequence). V lost 6 bases and J lost 3; bases outside the gene matches: 7.

This clone has just a few counts. The rearrangement links TRBV10-3 to TRBJ2-7, with no clear D. Germline V lookup: CDR1 ENHRY, CDR2 SYGVKD. V dropped 10 bases and J dropped 6 bases, with 10 bases sitting between them. This CDR3 has 10 residues. Written as DNA, the CDR3 is TGTGCCACTCCGACGAGCGAGCAGTACTTC. It specifies CATPTSEQYF.

The chain links TRBV11-2 to TRBJ1-1; D not certain. Trimming stripped 0 bases from V and 6 bases from J, with 14 bases between. Germline V gene lookup returns CDR1 SGHAT and CDR2 FQNNGV. The CDR3 runs 15 residues. The CDR3 DNA reads as TGTGCCAGCAGCTTAGAGCTGTCTTACGGCCCTGAAGCTTTCTTT. Its protein is CASSLELSYGPEAFF.

This clone was observed a single time. The chain uses TRBV7-2 and TRBJ2-1, with 7 bases that match TRBD1. CDR3 length: 16 amino acids. V was clipped by 4 bases and J by 1 base; unmatched bases: 7. Per germline, CDR1 SGHTA and CDR2 FQGNSA. CDR3 sequence: CASSSRRGRSYNEQFF. CDR3 sequence (DNA): TGTGCCAGCAGCTCTCGAAGGGGGCGGTCCTACAATGAGCAGTTCTTC.

The chain carries TRBV29-1 and TRBJ2-3; unclear D gene. Germline assignment: CDR1 SQVTM and CDR2 ANQGSEA. V shed 7 bases and J shed 1 base, with 9 bases lying between them. CDR3 length: 12 residues. The DNA of the CDR3 is TGCAGCGCCGAATTTGGCACAGATACGCAGTATTTT. Translating gives CSAEFGTDTQYF.

The genes are TRBV11-1 and TRBJ1-1, with D unresolved. This CDR3 comprises 15 residues. The ends were cut back, 4 bases at V and 4 bases at J, with 16 bases in the middle. In germline, CDR1 is SGHAT, CDR2 FQDESV (reference sequence). The CDR3, as DNA: TGTGCCAGCAGCTCCGCTAGGACCTTGGGCACTGAAGCTTTCTTT. Its protein is CASSSARTLGTEAFF.

The V call is TRBV6-1, the J call TRBJ1-1, with no clear D. CDR1 is MNHNS and CDR2 is SASEGT in the germline V gene. This CDR3 region has 11 residues. Trimming pared 3 bases from V and 7 bases from J, leaving 6 bases between. The CDR3, as DNA: TGTGCCAGCAGTGACGGGAGTGAAGCTTTCTTT. It specifies CASSDGSEAFF.

This clone was seen a single time. V gene TRBV2 combines with J gene TRBJ2-1; tentative D call: TRBD2 (6 bases). V lost 10 bases and J 2 bases, leaving 15 bases between the germline ends. From germline, CDR1 is SNHLY and CDR2 FYNNEI. The CDR3 totals 14 residues. The CDR3 region has the DNA TGTGCCATCCGGGAGCTAGACACCTACAATGAGCAGTTCTTC. Translating it yields CAIRELDTYNEQFF. Complete variable domain (other parts from reference TRBV2 and TRBJ2-1): EPEVTQTPSHQVTQMGQEVILRCVPISNHLYFYWYRQILGQKVEFLVSFYNNEISEKSEIFDDQFSVERPDGSNFTLKIRSTKLEDSAMYFCAIRELDTYNEQFFGPGTRLTVL.

The chain carries TRBV7-9 and TRBJ2-3, with 11 nucleotides matching TRBD1. The CDR3 spans 15 residues. Looked up from germline, CDR1 is SEHNR and CDR2 is FQNEAQ (reference sequence). Trimming removed 3 bases from V and 3 bases from J; junction bases left unmatched: 2. The CDR3 protein is CASSFRDRGTDTQYF. CDR3 coding DNA: TGTGCCAGCAGCTTTAGGGACAGGGGGACAGATACGCAGTATTTT. Together with reference TRBV7-9 and TRBJ2-3, the CDR3 gives the full variable domain: DTGVSQNPRHKITKRGQNVTFRCDPISEHNRLYWYRQTLGQGPEFLTYFQNEAQLEKSRLLSDRFSAERPKGSFSTLEIQRTEQGDSAMYLCASSFRDRGTDTQYFGPGTRLTVL.

The chain recombines TRBV12-5 with TRBJ1-5; 10 bases are shared with TRBD1. Per the germline V gene, CDR1 is LGHNT and CDR2 is FRNRAP. CDR3 length: 16 amino acids. The V segment lost 1 base and the J segment 4 bases; nucleotides outside the gene matches: 4. The CDR3 spells CASGLDPGQGNQPQHF. For the CDR3, the DNA is TGTGCTAGTGGTTTGGATCCGGGACAGGGGAATCAGCCCCAGCATTTT.

The count of this clone is one. The J gene is TRBJ1-1, the V gene TRBV27, with D possibly TRBD1 on 5 matching bases. CDR1 is MNHEY, CDR2 SMNVEV, per germline (reference sequence). This CDR3 region has 13 residues. With 5 bases removed from V and 4 bases from J, the gap between germline ends came to 11 bases. In nucleotides, the CDR3 is TGTGCCAGCAGTCGCAGGGATGGCACTGAAGCTTTCTTT. Translated: CASSRRDGTEAFF.

Only one count was recorded for this clone. CDR3 nucleotide sequence: TGTGCCTGGACCCAGGGATCTAGCACAGATACGCAGTATTTT. The encoded protein is CAWTQGSSTDTQYF. The V and J genes are TRBV30 and TRBJ2-3, with a weak D call TRBD1 (5 bases). CDR3 length: 14 amino acids. Trimming removed 4 bases from V and 0 bases from J, with 11 bases in between. Germline CDR1 GTSNPN, CDR2 SVGIG (reference sequence).

The chain employs TRBV19 and TRBJ2-2; perhaps TRBD2 as D (6 bases). Per germline, CDR1 LNHDA and CDR2 SQIVND (reference sequence). The V and J ends lost 4 bases and 6 bases respectively, with 24 bases between them. There are 18 residues in the CDR3. The CDR3 is CASSTRDPTSSVAGELFF. CDR3 DNA: TGTGCCAGTAGTACCAGAGACCCCACGTCTAGCGTGGCCGGGGAGCTGTTTTTT. Combining the CDR3 with reference TRBV19 and TRBJ2-2 gives the whole variable domain DGGITQSPKYLFRKEGQNVTLSCEQNLNHDAMYWYRQDPGQGLRLIYYSQIVNDFQKGDIAEGYSVSREKKESFPLTVTSAQKNPTAFYLCASSTRDPTSSVAGELFFGEGSRLTVL.

This clone was counted between two and nine times. The V call is TRBV10-3, the J call TRBJ2-7, with a possible D match to TRBD1 (5 bases). With 9 bases removed from V and 6 bases from J, the gap between germline ends came to 12 bases. The CDR3 totals 11 residues. The germline V gene has CDR1 ENHRY and CDR2 SYGVKD. The CDR3 DNA is TGTGCCATAGGGGCTGGCACCGAGCAGTACTTC. It specifies CAIGAGTEQYF.

The J gene is TRBJ2-5, the V gene TRBV7-9; D remains ambiguous. The CDR3 length is 15 residues. Germline CDR1 and CDR2: SEHNR and FQNEAQ (reference sequence). Trimming stripped 2 bases from V and 2 bases from J, with 12 bases between. CDR3 coding DNA: TGTGCCAGCAGCTTATATCGTCAGAAACAAGAGACCCAGTACTTC. This codes for CASSLYRQKQETQYF.

This chain joins TRBV18 and TRBJ2-3; D not resolved. Trimming removed 3 bases from V and 2 bases from J, with 6 bases in between. This CDR3 is built from 13 residues. Germline-derived CDR1 and CDR2 are KGHSH and LQKENI. The CDR3 DNA follows: TGTGCCAGCTCACCCGACACCACAGATACGCAGTATTTT. Protein: CASSPDTTDTQYF.

The chain uses TRBV19 and TRBJ2-5; tentative D call: TRBD1 (5 bases). Trimming stripped 7 bases from V and 1 base from J, with 13 bases between. This CDR3 contains 14 residues. Germline V gene lookup returns CDR1 LNHDA and CDR2 SQIVND (reference sequence). In DNA, the CDR3 is TGTGCCAGTATAAGCTGGACACCCCAAGAGACCCAGTACTTC. Residues: CASISWTPQETQYF. Full variable domain (outside the CDR3, taken from reference TRBV19 and TRBJ2-5): DGGITQSPKYLFRKEGQNVTLSCEQNLNHDAMYWYRQDPGQGLRLIYYSQIVNDFQKGDIAEGYSVSREKKESFPLTVTSAQKNPTAFYLCASISWTPQETQYFGPGTRLLVL.

The chain combines TRBV6-4 with TRBJ2-3; D remains ambiguous. V lost 3 bases to trimming and J lost 0 bases, with 7 bases between them. CDR1 is MRHNA, CDR2 SNTAGT, per germline. The CDR3 sequence is 14 residues long. The CDR3 spells CASSERPSTDTQYF. CDR3 nucleotide sequence: TGTGCCAGCAGTGAACGGCCGAGCACAGATACGCAGTATTTT.

CDR3 loop: CASSANRDRTTDTQYF. The CDR3 DNA reads as TGTGCCAGCAGCGCCAACCGGGACAGGACCACAGATACGCAGTATTTT. The chain is built from TRBV9 and TRBJ2-3; 8 nucleotides match TRBD1. After removal of 3 bases from V and 2 bases from J, the junction contained 8 bases not matched to a gene. The CDR3 runs 16 residues. CDR1 and CDR2 from the germline V gene are SGDLS and YYNGEE. The complete variable domain, with remaining parts taken from reference TRBV9 and TRBJ2-3, reads DSGVTQTPKHLITATGQRVTLRCSPRSGDLSVYWYQQSLDQGLQFLIQYYNGEERAKGNILERFSAQQFPDLHSELNLSSLELGDSALYFCASSANRDRTTDTQYFGPGTRLTVL.

The chain uses TRBV4-2 and TRBJ1-2, with 11 bases aligning to TRBD1. Germline values: CDR1 LGHNA, CDR2 YNFKEQ. V lost 0 bases to trimming and J lost 8 bases; unmatched junction nucleotides: 2. This CDR3 contains 14 residues. The CDR3: CASSQEDRGLGYTF. CDR3 DNA sequence: TGTGCCAGCAGCCAAGAGGACAGGGGGCTGGGCTACACCTTC.

V usage is TRBV10-2 and J usage is TRBJ1-5; D not certain. This CDR3 comprises 14 residues. CDR1 WSHSY and CDR2 SAAADI come from the germline V gene. The V and J ends lost 10 bases and 2 bases respectively, with 15 bases between them. The DNA for the CDR3 is TGCGCCACCCGGAAGGGTCAGGGCAATCAGCCCCAGCATTTT. Encoded protein: CATRKGQGNQPQHF.

The rearrangement links TRBV28 to TRBJ2-7; D gene uncertain. Between the trimmed V and J ends, which lost 2 bases and 3 bases, there was a span of 2 bases. Looked up from germline, CDR1 is MDHEN and CDR2 is SYDVKM. CDR3 length: 11 residues. The CDR3 protein is CASSLVYEQYF. Here the CDR3 DNA reads TGTGCCAGCAGTTTAGTCTACGAGCAGTACTTC. The full variable domain, rest sourced from reference TRBV28 and TRBJ2-7, is DVKVTQSSRYLVKRTGEKVFLECVQDMDHENMFWYRQDPGLGLRLIYFSYDVKMKEKGDIPEGYSVSREKKERFSLILESASTNQTSMYLCASSLVYEQYFGPGTRLTVT.

The chain has TRBV19 and TRBJ1-2, with D unresolved. Germline V gene sequence: CDR1 LNHDA, CDR2 SQIVND (reference sequence). Trimming removed 0 bases at V and 4 bases at J, with 15 bases between. The CDR3 contains 16 residues. The CDR3, as DNA: TGTGCCAGTAGTATAGACGGGTTCGGCAGGCCCTATGGCTACACCTTC. Translated: CASSIDGFGRPYGYTF.

This chain links TRBV7-9 with TRBJ2-2; D is undetermined. Germline V gene data show CDR1 as SEHNR and CDR2 as FQNEAQ (reference sequence). This CDR3 comprises 14 residues. Trimming cost V 1 base and J 1 base, with 4 bases left between them. The DNA for the CDR3 is TGTGCCAGCAGCTTAGTTCGGAACACCGGGGAGCTGTTTTTT. Encoded protein: CASSLVRNTGELFF.

This clone was seen just once. V and J are TRBV19 and TRBJ2-7; the match to TRBD2 covers 12 bases. The germline CDR1 and CDR2 sequences are LNHDA and SQIVND (reference sequence). The CDR3 is made up of 15 amino acids. Germline trimming cut 2 bases from V and 7 bases from J; bases unmatched to any gene: 6. CDR3 residues: CASSITTSGSGEQYF. Written as DNA, the CDR3 is TGTGCCAGTAGTATAACGACTAGCGGGAGTGGGGAGCAGTACTTC.

This clone occurred once. This chain joins TRBV6-5 and TRBJ2-7; TRBD1 aligns across 7 bases. CDR1 and CDR2 from the germline V gene are MNHEY and SVGAGI. The CDR3 is 16 amino acids. V gave up 2 bases and J gave up 3 bases; unmatched junction bases: 10. CDR3 sequence (DNA): TGTGCCAGCAGTTACGCCACCTGGGACAGCGACTACGAGCAGTACTTC. Its translation is CASSYATWDSDYEQYF.